The 25 T cell receptor beta chains listed next were all sequenced from one sample in a study of blood T cell repertoires in COVID-19. Measured with immunoSEQ multiplex PCR; TCRdb has only the in-frame clones, and not every one. This sample has around 42,000 clones, with around 90% found just once. Sequencing was carried out using peripheral blood. The source is a man in his forties or fifties with active COVID-19.

There are a few counts of this clone. The J gene is TRBJ2-1, the V gene TRBV4-2; D perhaps matches TRBD1 (5 bases). Germline CDR1 and CDR2: LGHNA and YNFKEQ. The CDR3 loop spans 12 amino acids. V was cut by 1 base and J by 10 bases, with 8 bases left in between. CDR3 nucleotide sequence: TGTGCCAGCAGCCAAGGGACACGGGAGCAGTTCTTC. Translating it yields CASSQGTREQFF.

J is TRBJ2-7 and V is TRBV29-1, with a tentative D call TRBD2 (6 bases). Germline lookup yields CDR1 SQVTM and CDR2 ANQGSEA. V was clipped by 6 bases and J by 2 bases, with 14 bases between them. This CDR3 has 13 residues. This CDR3 reads CSVLRDSPYEQYF. The CDR3 DNA reads as TGCAGCGTACTCCGGGACTCGCCCTACGAGCAGTACTTC.

The rearrangement links TRBV19 to TRBJ2-7, with 7 bases aligning to TRBD1. Germline assignment: CDR1 LNHDA and CDR2 SQIVND (reference sequence). The CDR3 consists of 14 residues. V trimming: 6 bases; J trimming: 5 bases; junction bases outside the gene matches: 10. The DNA for the CDR3 is TGTGCCAGTAGCTCTAGACAGGGAATGGACGAGCAGTACTTC. The encoded protein is CASSSRQGMDEQYF.

Remarks on this clone: This same CDR3 is encoded by further DNA sequences in the sample. V is TRBV29-1 and J is TRBJ1-2; D is perhaps TRBD1 (6 bases). Germline CDR1 reads SQVTM; CDR2 reads ANQGSEA. This CDR3 spans 14 amino acids. The V end was cut by 7 bases, the J end by 7 bases, with 22 bases between. This chain's CDR3 is CSAEQGPASSGYTF. The DNA of the CDR3 is TGCAGCGCCGAACAGGGCCCAGCCTCGAGTGGCTACACCTTC.

The V gene is TRBV5-1, the J gene TRBJ1-1; D possibly corresponds to TRBD1 (5 bases). V dropped 4 bases and J dropped 3 bases, with 13 bases sitting between them. This CDR3 contains 14 residues. Germline lookup yields CDR1 SGHRS and CDR2 YFSETQ. DNA for the CDR3: TGCGCCAGCAGCCTCGTCCCGGGGGACACTGAAGCTTTCTTT. Protein product: CASSLVPGDTEAFF. Variable domain in full (rest from reference TRBV5-1 and TRBJ1-1): KAGVTQTPRYLIKTRGQQVTLSCSPISGHRSVSWYQQTPGQGLQFLFEYFSETQRNKGNFPGRFSGRQFSNSRSEMNVSTLELGDSALYLCASSLVPGDTEAFFGQGTRLTVV.

The genes are TRBV4-1 and TRBJ2-1, with TRBD1 as a possible D gene (5 bases). This CDR3 comprises 16 residues. CDR1 and CDR2 (germline): MGHRA, YSYEKL. The V and J ends lost 1 base and 6 bases respectively, with 16 bases between them. This CDR3 reads CASSQGWGASSNEQFF. The CDR3 DNA reads as TGCGCCAGCAGCCAAGGGTGGGGCGCCTCGTCCAATGAGCAGTTCTTC.

This chain connects TRBV20-1 to TRBJ2-2, with D possibly matching TRBD1 (6 bases). CDR3 length: 17 amino acids. Trimming removed 3 bases at V and 4 bases at J, with 21 bases between. Germline CDR1 reads DFQATT; CDR2 reads SNEGSKA (reference sequence). CDR3 sequence reads: CSASQGWGGAGTGELFF. In nucleotides, the CDR3 is TGCAGTGCTAGTCAGGGGTGGGGCGGCGCGGGCACCGGGGAGCTGTTTTTT.

In DNA, the CDR3 is TGTGCCACCTCTCCGGGATTTAGCGATGAGCAGTTCTTC. Its protein is CATSPGFSDEQFF. J is TRBJ2-1 and V is TRBV15, with D maybe TRBD2 (5 bases). The CDR3 spans 13 residues. V lost 8 bases to trimming and J lost 8 bases, with 16 bases between them. Germline V lookup: CDR1 LNHNV, CDR2 YYDKDF (reference sequence).

V is TRBV6-4 and J is TRBJ2-3; TRBD2 agrees at 7 bases. Germline V gene lookup returns CDR1 MRHNA and CDR2 SNTAGT. CDR3 length: 15 residues. With V trimmed by 3 bases and J by 0 bases, 3 bases remained unmatched. The CDR3: CASSETSDSTDTQYF. DNA for the CDR3: TGTGCCAGCAGTGAAACTAGCGATAGCACAGATACGCAGTATTTT.

This sequence joins TRBV18 and TRBJ1-1, with TRBD1 identical over 7 bases. CDR1 is KGHSH and CDR2 is LQKENI in the germline V gene. V trimming: 8 bases; J trimming: 5 bases; junction bases outside the gene matches: 11. This CDR3 comprises 14 residues. The CDR3 coding sequence is TGTGCCAGCGAAGGACAGGCGAAATTGACTGAAGCTTTCTTT. This sequence encodes CASEGQAKLTEAFF. Full variable domain (outside the CDR3, taken from reference TRBV18 and TRBJ1-1): NAGVMQNPRHLVRRRGQEARLRCSPMKGHSHVYWYRQLPEEGLKFMVYLQKENIIDESGMPKERFSAEFPKEGPSILRIQQVVRGDSAAYFCASEGQAKLTEAFFGQGTRLTVV.

This clone came up once. J is TRBJ1-2 and V is TRBV5-6; TRBD1 might be the D (6 bases). CDR3 length: 14 residues. Per the germline V gene, CDR1 is SGHDT and CDR2 is YYEEEE. V lost 4 bases and J lost 5, with 15 bases in between. The CDR3 region has the DNA TGTGCCAGCAGCAGACAGGCGTCTGGGTATGGCTACACCTTC. It specifies CASSRQASGYGYTF.

The chain recombines TRBV4-3 with TRBJ2-1, with 7 bases aligning to TRBD2. This CDR3 comprises 18 residues. CDR1 is LGHNA and CDR2 is YSLEER in the germline V gene. The trim removed 2 bases at V and 0 bases at J, leaving 10 bases unmatched. CDR3 protein: CASSQYRAGYSSYNEQFF. CDR3 sequence (DNA): TGCGCCAGCAGCCAATACAGAGCGGGGTACAGCTCCTACAATGAGCAGTTCTTC.

The chain employs TRBV20-1 and TRBJ2-1, with D tentatively TRBD2 (6 bases). Trimming took 6 bases from V and 8 from J, leaving 11 bases between them. This CDR3 comprises 11 residues. Germline V gives CDR1 DFQATT, CDR2 SNEGSKA (reference sequence). CDR3: CSAFTSHEQFF. The CDR3 DNA reads TGCAGTGCCTTTACTAGCCATGAGCAGTTCTTC.

The V call is TRBV6-5, the J call TRBJ1-2; 7 nucleotides match TRBD1. V lost 8 bases to trimming and J lost 7 bases; unmatched junction nucleotides: 13. The CDR3 contains 14 residues. Germline CDR1 is MNHEY and CDR2 is SVGAGI. This CDR3 is CASDTSGTASGYTF. The CDR3 DNA follows: TGTGCCAGCGATACCTCGGGGACAGCGTCTGGCTACACCTTC.

The gene calls are TRBV28 and TRBJ1-5, with D perhaps TRBD1 (6 bases). Germline V CDR1 and CDR2: MDHEN, SYDVKM. Trimming took off 6 bases at V and 0 bases at J, with 15 bases between the two ends. The length of the CDR3 is 16 residues. The CDR3 region has the DNA TGTGCCAGCAGCTACTACTGGACAGATAGCAATCAGCCCCAGCATTTT. Translated, it gives CASSYYWTDSNQPQHF.

The chain recombines TRBV16 with TRBJ2-3; no reliable D call. There are 12 residues in the CDR3. V lost 0 bases and J 7 bases, leaving 5 bases between the germline ends. The germline V gene has CDR1 KGHSY and CDR2 FQNENV. CDR3 nucleotide sequence: TGTGCCAGCAGCCAATCCTCTAATACGCAGTATTTT. It is translated as CASSQSSNTQYF.

The chain carries TRBV6-2 or TRBV6-3 and TRBJ2-3, with 12 bases identical to TRBD2. V gave up 0 bases and J gave up 9 bases; unmatched junction bases: 7. The CDR3 is 16 residues long. Germline V CDR1 and CDR2: MNHEY, SVGEGT. The CDR3 DNA is TGTGCCAGCAGTTACTCGTTTTCCGGACTAGCGGGAACGCAGTATTTT. It is translated as CASSYSFSGLAGTQYF.

This chain connects TRBV2 to TRBJ2-7, with a possible D match to TRBD1 (5 bases). Trimming left V 6 bases short and J 1 base short, with 16 bases between. The germline V gene encodes CDR1 SNHLY and CDR2 FYNNEI. The CDR3 consists of 15 residues. CDR3 bases: TGTGCCAGCAGAACGTTAGCACCAGGGTCCTACGAGCAGTACTTC. It specifies CASRTLAPGSYEQYF.

This chain joins TRBV7-8 and TRBJ2-6, with a weak D call TRBD2 (5 bases). The CDR3 runs 15 residues. V gave up 6 bases and J gave up 4 bases, with 13 bases separating them. Germline CDR1 SGHVS, CDR2 FQNEAQ. In nucleotides, the CDR3 is TGTGCCAGCAGTTTAACTAGGTCCGGGGCCAACGTCCTGACTTTC. Protein product: CASSLTRSGANVLTF.

This chain connects TRBV3-1 (or the pseudogene TRBV3-2) to TRBJ1-2; tentatively, D is TRBD1 (5 bases). This CDR3 comprises 14 residues. The germline CDR1 and CDR2 sequences are LGHDT and YNNKEL (reference sequence). Trimming removed 6 bases at V and 8 bases at J, with 19 bases between. DNA for the CDR3: TGTGCCAGCAGGCAACAGGCCACAGTCGAGGGCTACACCTTC. Translation: CASRQQATVEGYTF.

The V and J genes are TRBV6-5 and TRBJ2-7; 12 nucleotides align to TRBD2. The CDR3 is 15 amino acids. Germline loops: CDR1 MNHEY, CDR2 SVGAGI. V lost 5 bases to trimming and J lost 4 bases; unmatched junction nucleotides: 6. CDR3 nucleotide sequence: TGTGCCAGCAGTCGCCTACTAGCGGGGGGTTACGAGCAGTACTTC. Translated: CASSRLLAGGYEQYF.

Only one count was recorded for this clone. The chain carries TRBV7-3 and TRBJ2-3; 11 bases align to TRBD1. Trimming cost V 3 bases and J 6 bases; bases outside gene matches: 5. The CDR3 is 15 amino acids. Germline-derived CDR1 and CDR2 are SGHTA and FQGTGA. The CDR3 sequence: CASSFGQGAYDTQYF. CDR3 sequence (DNA): TGTGCCAGCAGCTTCGGACAGGGGGCTTACGATACGCAGTATTTT.

In its sample, this clone was seen once. J is TRBJ1-5 and V is TRBV19, with 10 bases that match TRBD1. CDR1 is LNHDA, CDR2 SQIVND, per germline (reference sequence). V gave up 6 bases and J gave up 6 bases; unmatched junction bases: 5. The CDR3 runs 14 residues. The CDR3 spells CASSGGTGVQPQHF. For the CDR3, the DNA is TGTGCCAGTAGCGGGGGGACAGGGGTTCAGCCCCAGCATTTT.

The sample holds a few counts of this clone. This chain joins TRBV4-3 and TRBJ2-1; D unclear. Looked up from germline, CDR1 is LGHNA and CDR2 is YSLEER. The CDR3 contains 16 residues. Trimming cost V 1 base and J 5 bases, with 15 bases left between them. The CDR3 loop reads CASSQGRGTVNNEQFF. The DNA of the CDR3 is TGCGCCAGCAGCCAAGGTAGAGGTACGGTGAACAATGAGCAGTTCTTC.

The V gene is TRBV5-6, the J gene TRBJ2-2, with 7 bases lining up with TRBD1. V was pared by 2 bases and J by 1 base, with 5 bases of the junction left unmatched. From germline, CDR1 is SGHDT and CDR2 YYEEEE. CDR3 length: 16 residues. The CDR3 DNA follows: TGTGCCAGCAGCTTAGTGGACAGGTTGAACACCGGGGAGCTGTTTTTT. Amino acid sequence: CASSLVDRLNTGELFF. The full variable domain, in which reference TRBV5-6 and TRBJ2-2 provide the parts outside the CDR3, is DAGVTQSPTHLIKTRGQQVTLRCSPKSGHDTVSWYQQALGQGPQFIFQYYEEEERQRGNFPDRFSGHQFPNYSSELNVNALLLGDSALYLCASSLVDRLNTGELFFGEGSRLTVL.